The 31 T cell receptor beta chains below were found in one sample sequenced in a study of blood T cell repertoires in COVID-19. Profiled with immunoSEQ multiplex PCR; TCRdb holds only in-frame clones, not every one. The sample carries around 230,000 clones, over 70% recorded once. The sequenced sample was peripheral blood. These receptors were taken from a woman over 75 with acute or convalescent COVID-19.

The genes are TRBV5-1 and TRBJ2-2; D possibly corresponds to TRBD1 (5 bases). The germline V and J ends were trimmed by 1 base and 0 bases, with 10 bases remaining between them. Germline CDR1 is SGHRS and CDR2 is YFSETQ. The CDR3 sequence is 16 residues long. The CDR3 loop reads CASSLSRAANTGELFF. The CDR3, as DNA: TGCGCCAGCAGCTTGTCCAGGGCCGCGAACACCGGGGAGCTGTTTTTT. The entire variable domain, with the rest obtained from reference TRBV5-1 and TRBJ2-2, is as follows: KAGVTQTPRYLIKTRGQQVTLSCSPISGHRSVSWYQQTPGQGLQFLFEYFSETQRNKGNFPGRFSGRQFSNSRSEMNVSTLELGDSALYLCASSLSRAANTGELFFGEGSRLTVL.

The count of this clone is one. The rearrangement uses TRBV24-1 and TRBJ2-7; TRBD1 matches at 8 bases. Per germline, CDR1 KGHDR and CDR2 SFDVKD. With V trimmed by 1 base and J by 2 bases, 9 bases remained unmatched. CDR3 length: 17 amino acids. The CDR3 bases are TGTGCCACCAGTGATTTCTCCACCCTGACAGGGGCCTACGAGCAGTACTTC. This gives the protein CATSDFSTLTGAYEQYF.

This chain links TRBV18 with TRBJ1-2; D not resolved. Germline CDR1 reads KGHSH; CDR2 reads LQKENI. Between the trimmed V and J ends, which lost 3 bases and 2 bases, there was a span of 10 bases. This CDR3 has 14 amino acids. CDR3 amino acids: CASSPEVDNYGYTF. As DNA, the CDR3 is TGTGCCAGCTCACCCGAGGTAGACAACTATGGCTACACCTTC.

The V and J genes are TRBV2 and TRBJ1-2, with no clear D. V lost 1 base and J lost 2, with 5 bases in between. Germline CDR1 SNHLY, CDR2 FYNNEI. CDR3 size: 13 residues. CDR3 residues: CASSEVRNYGYTF. CDR3 DNA sequence: TGTGCCAGCAGTGAAGTCAGAAACTATGGCTACACCTTC.

This sequence joins TRBV19 and TRBJ1-2; D not resolved. V lost 5 bases and J 0 bases, leaving 22 bases between the germline ends. The CDR3 covers 18 residues. Looked up from germline, CDR1 is LNHDA and CDR2 is SQIVND (reference sequence). CDR3 sequence (DNA): TGTGCCAGTAGTTCCCCCACCGTTGTAAGCCGAGCTAACTATGGCTACACCTTC. The encoded protein is CASSSPTVVSRANYGYTF.

This clone has a count of ten or more. This rearrangement joins TRBV3-1 (or the pseudogene TRBV3-2) to TRBJ1-6; D is uncertain. V lost 1 base, J lost 6 bases, and 10 bases lay in between. The CDR3 sequence is 15 residues long. Germline V gives CDR1 LGHDT, CDR2 YNNKEL (reference sequence). The CDR3 nucleotides are TGTGCCAGCAGCCAAGTGGGAGGAATTAATTCACCCCTCCACTTT. It codes for CASSQVGGINSPLHF.

The rearrangement uses TRBV7-9 and TRBJ2-7; 12 bases are a match to TRBD2. The V gene's germline CDR1 is SEHNR and CDR2 FQNEAQ (reference sequence). The CDR3 consists of 14 residues. Trimming at V came to 4 bases and at J to 4 bases, leaving 2 bases not matched to a gene. The DNA for the CDR3 is TGTGCCAGCAGCTCGACTAGCGGGGGATACGAGCAGTACTTC. Amino acid sequence: CASSSTSGGYEQYF.

V gene TRBV20-1 combines with J gene TRBJ2-1; 9 bases align to TRBD2. The V and J ends lost 6 bases and 15 bases, in that order; junction bases with no gene match: 9. This CDR3 is 11 amino acids long. Germline V gene data show CDR1 as DFQATT and CDR2 as SNEGSKA (reference sequence). CDR3 nucleotide sequence: TGCAGTGCAATTTCGGGACTAGCACTGTTCTTC. Translation gives CSAISGLALFF.

This chain connects TRBV21-1 to TRBJ2-3; the DNA was not compared with TRBD1, the D call given in the table. TRBV21-1 is assigned pseudogene status. The CDR3 contains 15 residues. CDR3 sequence (DNA): TGTGCCAGCAGAATATCAGGCAGGGTCGGTGATACGCAGTATTTT. Its protein product is CASRISGRVGDTQYF.

This chain links TRBV18 with TRBJ1-6; D gene ambiguous. The CDR3 is 16 amino acids. The V gene lost 4 bases and the J gene lost 0 bases, with 10 bases spanning the gap. In germline, CDR1 is KGHSH, CDR2 LQKENI. The CDR3 DNA sequence: TGTGCCAGCTCACTCTCAGGTCGCTCCTATAATTCACCCCTCCACTTT. Protein product: CASSLSGRSYNSPLHF. Drawing the rest from reference TRBV18 and TRBJ1-6, the complete variable domain is NAGVMQNPRHLVRRRGQEARLRCSPMKGHSHVYWYRQLPEEGLKFMVYLQKENIIDESGMPKERFSAEFPKEGPSILRIQQVVRGDSAAYFCASSLSGRSYNSPLHFGNGTRLTVT.

V and J are TRBV3-1 (or the pseudogene TRBV3-2) and TRBJ1-5; 7 nucleotides align to TRBD1. The V gene end was trimmed by 4 bases and the J gene end by 2 bases; junction bases not matched to a gene: 2. Germline V gene data show CDR1 as LGHDT and CDR2 as YNNKEL (reference sequence). The CDR3 is 14 amino acids. As DNA, the CDR3 is TGTGCCAGCAGCCGCGGACAGGGCAATCAGCCCCAGCATTTT. Protein product: CASSRGQGNQPQHF.

The J gene is TRBJ1-5, the V gene TRBV28; D not resolved. The germline CDR1 and CDR2 sequences are MDHEN and SYDVKM. V was pared by 6 bases and J by 6 bases, with 9 bases between. This CDR3 is built from 12 residues. In DNA form, the CDR3 reads TGTGCCAGCAGAAAGCCCGGTCAGCCCCAGCATTTT. Translated, it gives CASRKPGQPQHF. The variable domain in full, completed from reference TRBV28 and TRBJ1-5, reads DVKVTQSSRYLVKRTGEKVFLECVQDMDHENMFWYRQDPGLGLRLIYFSYDVKMKEKGDIPEGYSVSREKKERFSLILESASTNQTSMYLCASRKPGQPQHFGDGTRLSIL.

This clone is a singleton in its sample. The chain uses TRBV7-9 and TRBJ2-2, with D hard to call. The CDR3 loop spans 14 amino acids. The germline V gene encodes CDR1 SEHNR and CDR2 FQNEAQ (reference sequence). The V and J ends lost 8 bases and 10 bases respectively, with 20 bases between them. CDR3 bases: TGTGCCAGCTGGCCCGAACCTCCCTTATTGGAGCTGTTTTTT. It translates to CASWPEPPLLELFF.

The chain has TRBV20-1 and TRBJ2-1; 10 nucleotides match TRBD2. CDR3 length: 16 residues. From germline, CDR1 is DFQATT and CDR2 SNEGSKA (reference sequence). With V trimmed by 3 bases and J by 6 bases, 11 bases remained unmatched. This CDR3 reads CSASPPSGSLGNEQFF. DNA of the CDR3: TGCAGTGCTAGTCCCCCTAGCGGGAGTCTGGGCAATGAGCAGTTCTTC.

In its sample, this clone was seen once. The chain recombines TRBV5-4 with TRBJ2-3; D gene uncertain. The CDR3 is made up of 15 amino acids. V gave up 6 bases and J gave up 0 bases, with 14 bases separating them. Germline V gene lookup returns CDR1 SGHNT and CDR2 YYREEE (reference sequence). The CDR3 bases are TGTGCCAGCAAGATGGCAGGAACTAGCACAGATACGCAGTATTTT. Its protein product is CASKMAGTSTDTQYF.

This sequence joins TRBV19 and TRBJ1-3, with TRBD1 matching 12 bases. Germline V gene sequence: CDR1 LNHDA, CDR2 SQIVND (reference sequence). The CDR3 is made up of 16 amino acids. The V gene end was trimmed by 6 bases and the J gene end by 1 base; junction bases not matched to a gene: 4. CDR3 region: CASSRDRGRSGNTIYF. CDR3 coding DNA: TGTGCCAGTAGCCGGGACAGGGGGCGATCTGGAAACACCATATATTTT.

This chain uses TRBV7-9 with TRBJ2-7, with a weak D call TRBD2 (7 bases). Trimming pared 8 bases from V and 3 bases from J, leaving 17 bases between. There are 14 residues in the CDR3. Germline CDR1 and CDR2: SEHNR and FQNEAQ (reference sequence). The CDR3 region is CASSTGGSSYEQYF. CDR3 sequence (DNA): TGTGCCAGCTCTACGGGGGGCAGTAGCTACGAGCAGTACTTC.

As concerns this clone: This same CDR3 is encoded by further DNA sequences in the sample. The rearrangement links TRBV15 to TRBJ2-7; unclear D gene. The CDR3 has 12 amino acids. Trimming shortened V by 0 bases and J by 3 bases, and 3 bases separated the two germline ends. CDR1 and CDR2 (germline): LNHNV, YYDKDF (reference sequence). Here the CDR3 DNA reads TGTGCCACCAGCAGAGATCTCTACGAGCAGTACTTC. Translated, it gives CATSRDLYEQYF.

The sample holds a few counts of this clone. The chain carries TRBV5-1 and TRBJ2-7, with a weak D call TRBD1 (6 bases). This CDR3 contains 14 residues. Trimming removed 1 base from V and 3 bases from J, with 11 bases in between. Germline CDR1 is SGHRS and CDR2 is YFSETQ. The CDR3 spells CASSLSTGYYEQYF. CDR3 nucleotides: TGCGCCAGCAGCTTGTCGACAGGTTACTACGAGCAGTACTTC.

This clone has a handful of counts. The chain couples TRBV7-4 to TRBJ1-3, with D perhaps matching TRBD1 (5 bases). The CDR3 is made up of 16 amino acids. Germline assignment: CDR1 SGHVT and CDR2 SQSDAQ. V gave up 6 bases and J gave up 2 bases, with 17 bases separating them. The CDR3 coding sequence is TGTGCCAGCAGGATTTCTCGCAGGGCACCTGGAAACACCATATATTTT. Residues: CASRISRRAPGNTIYF.

The CDR3 bases are TGTGCCAGTAGGAGAGAATACAGGGGAGAATCTGGAAACACCATATATTTT. Translated: CASRREYRGESGNTIYF. V and J are TRBV19 and TRBJ1-3; 7 positions agree with TRBD1. Germline V gene sequence: CDR1 LNHDA, CDR2 SQIVND (reference sequence). Germline trimming cut 6 bases from V and 1 base from J; bases unmatched to any gene: 12. CDR3 size: 17 residues.

The chain recombines TRBV7-8 with TRBJ2-5, with 9 positions matching TRBD1. Germline V gene sequence: CDR1 SGHVS, CDR2 FQNEAQ. J gave up 7 bases and V 5 bases, and 11 bases lay outside the gene matches. The CDR3 has 15 amino acids. This CDR3 is CASSPRTGDPVTQYF. The CDR3 bases are TGTGCCAGCAGCCCCCGGACAGGGGATCCGGTGACCCAGTACTTC.

The chain joins TRBV9 to TRBJ1-6; tentative D call: TRBD1 (6 bases). The CDR3 contains 14 residues. V lost 3 bases to trimming and J lost 8 bases, with 12 bases between them. Germline V lookup: CDR1 SGDLS, CDR2 YYNGEE. The CDR3 DNA reads as TGTGCCAGCAGCGAGGAAACAGGGTATTCACCCCTCCACTTT. Protein sequence: CASSEETGYSPLHF.

In this sample, this clone turned up a few times. The V call is TRBV5-1, the J call TRBJ1-1, with 9 nucleotides matching TRBD1. The CDR3 has 15 amino acids. V lost 1 base, J lost 11 bases, and 12 bases stayed unmatched. Per germline, CDR1 SGHRS and CDR2 YFSETQ. In DNA, the CDR3 is TGCGCCAGCAGCTTGCAAGGACAGGGGCCCGATGGGGCTTTCTTT. It translates to CASSLQGQGPDGAFF. The variable domain in full, with the rest retrieved from reference TRBV5-1 and TRBJ1-1, is KAGVTQTPRYLIKTRGQQVTLSCSPISGHRSVSWYQQTPGQGLQFLFEYFSETQRNKGNFPGRFSGRQFSNSRSEMNVSTLELGDSALYLCASSLQGQGPDGAFFGQGTRLTVV.

The V and J genes are TRBV11-2 and TRBJ1-2, with D uncertain. Between the trimmed V and J ends, which lost 0 bases and 4 bases, there was a span of 6 bases. CDR1 is SGHAT and CDR2 is FQNNGV in the germline V gene. CDR3 length: 13 amino acids. The CDR3 DNA reads TGTGCCAGCAGCTTAGAGAGGCCCTATGGCTACACCTTC. Translation gives CASSLERPYGYTF.

The chain has TRBV27 and TRBJ1-6, with 9 bases lining up with TRBD1. The CDR3 consists of 14 residues. Per the germline V gene, CDR1 is MNHEY and CDR2 is SMNVEV (reference sequence). J was trimmed by 10 bases and V by 8 bases; bases with no gene match: 9. The CDR3 nucleotides are TGTGCCAGCTCGGACAGGGGCATAATATCACCCCTCCACTTT. Protein product: CASSDRGIISPLHF.

This clone was detected only a few times. As DNA, the CDR3 is TGTGCCAGCAGCTTAGCGGGGGCAGGGGAAGGCTACACCTTC. Protein product: CASSLAGAGEGYTF. This chain uses TRBV7-9 with TRBJ1-2; D is perhaps TRBD1 (6 bases). The CDR3 loop spans 14 amino acids. Germline V gives CDR1 SEHNR, CDR2 FQNEAQ (reference sequence). V lost 0 bases and J lost 8, with 13 bases in between.

The chain couples TRBV3-1 (or the pseudogene TRBV3-2) to TRBJ1-6, with a possible D match to TRBD1 (6 bases). This CDR3 is 13 amino acids long. Germline V gene sequence: CDR1 LGHDT, CDR2 YNNKEL (reference sequence). V gave up 8 bases and J gave up 5 bases, with 10 bases separating them. The CDR3 here is CASGTLNNSPLHF. Written as DNA, the CDR3 is TGTGCCAGCGGGACACTAAATAATTCACCCCTCCACTTT.

The chain carries TRBV5-1 and TRBJ2-5; TRBD1 matches at 9 bases. The CDR3 runs to 15 residues. CDR1 SGHRS and CDR2 YFSETQ come from the germline V gene. The ends lost 5 bases at V and 1 base at J; junction bases unmatched: 6. The CDR3 reads CASSLLQGAQETQYF. The CDR3 nucleotides read TGCGCCAGCAGTTTATTACAGGGGGCCCAAGAGACCCAGTACTTC.

The chain couples TRBV28 to TRBJ1-2; 7 nucleotides align to TRBD1. Germline V gene data show CDR1 as MDHEN and CDR2 as SYDVKM. Trimming took 6 bases from V and 2 from J; bases not matched to a gene: 9. This CDR3 spans 15 amino acids. CDR3 bases: TGTGCCAGCAGCAGACAGGGAGTGAAAAACTATGGCTACACCTTC. It yields the protein CASSRQGVKNYGYTF.

The rearrangement joins TRBV5-1 to TRBJ1-2; TRBD1 aligns across 8 bases. From germline, CDR1 is SGHRS and CDR2 YFSETQ. The CDR3 is 15 residues long. Germline trimming cut 4 bases from V and 4 bases from J; bases unmatched to any gene: 9. Here the CDR3 reads CASSPEGTGGYGYTF. CDR3 DNA: TGCGCCAGCAGCCCGGAAGGAACAGGGGGCTATGGCTACACCTTC.